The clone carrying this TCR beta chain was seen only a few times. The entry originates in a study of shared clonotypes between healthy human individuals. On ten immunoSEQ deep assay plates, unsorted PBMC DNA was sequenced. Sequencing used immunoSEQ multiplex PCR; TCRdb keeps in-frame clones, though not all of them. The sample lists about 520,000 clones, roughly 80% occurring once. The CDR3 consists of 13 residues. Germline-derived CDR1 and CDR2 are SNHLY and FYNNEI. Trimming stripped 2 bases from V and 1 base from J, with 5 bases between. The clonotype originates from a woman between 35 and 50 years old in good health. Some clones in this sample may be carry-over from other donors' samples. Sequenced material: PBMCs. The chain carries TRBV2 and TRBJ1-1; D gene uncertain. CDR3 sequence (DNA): TGTGCCAGCAGTGAACTAGAGAACACTGAAGCTTTCTTT. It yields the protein CASSELENTEAFF.